Following are 31 T cell receptor beta chains from one sample sequenced in a study of cytomegalovirus exposure and HLA in healthy donors. PCR was performed using 60 Vbeta and 13 Jbeta primers. Assay: immunoSEQ multiplex PCR; the TCRdb copy retains only in-frame clones and omits some. The sample includes some 130,000 clones, approximately 62% of them seen just once. Material: PBMCs. The receptor set was obtained from a human donor in good health.

The chain joins TRBV7-9 to TRBJ2-3; 10 bases are a match to TRBD2. The CDR3 is 16 residues long. The germline gives CDR1 SEHNR, CDR2 FQNEAQ (reference sequence). The V and J ends lost 4 bases and 3 bases, in that order; junction bases with no gene match: 7. CDR3 sequence: CASSSLAGSRTDTQYF. The DNA of the CDR3 is TGTGCCAGCAGCTCACTAGCGGGATCGAGGACAGATACGCAGTATTTT.

The chain combines TRBV15 with TRBJ1-5; weak D call: TRBD1 (6 bases). In germline, CDR1 is LNHNV, CDR2 YYDKDF (reference sequence). The ends were cut back, 0 bases at V and 6 bases at J, with 12 bases in the middle. There are 15 residues in the CDR3. This CDR3 reads CATSRDPGGSQPQHF. In DNA, the CDR3 is TGTGCCACCAGCAGAGATCCGGGGGGCAGTCAGCCCCAGCATTTT.

The chain combines TRBV27 with TRBJ1-2; D gene unclear. Germline V gene data show CDR1 as MNHEY and CDR2 as SMNVEV (reference sequence). CDR3 length: 13 residues. V lost 3 bases to trimming and J lost 2 bases, with 7 bases between them. The CDR3 loop reads CASSFSQNYGYTF. The CDR3 DNA reads TGTGCCAGCAGTTTTTCACAGAACTATGGCTACACCTTC.

This chain connects TRBV28 to TRBJ2-7; the D gene is possibly TRBD2 (5 bases). The germline V and J ends were trimmed by 6 bases and 5 bases, with 14 bases remaining between them. The CDR3 spans 13 residues. Germline lookup yields CDR1 MDHEN and CDR2 SYDVKM. CDR3 nucleotide sequence: TGTGCCAGCAGCCCTTACGTCGGGGACGAGCAGTACTTC. It is translated as CASSPYVGDEQYF.

DNA of the CDR3: TGTGCCAGCAGCCAAGACGGGAGCTCGAGACAGTACTTC. Its translation is CASSQDGSSRQYF. The rearrangement uses TRBV14 and TRBJ2-7; a weak D match, TRBD2 (6 bases). V dropped 0 bases and J dropped 10 bases, with 13 bases sitting between them. Germline values: CDR1 SGHDN, CDR2 FVKESK. The CDR3 runs 13 residues. Full variable domain (remainder filled in from reference TRBV14 and TRBJ2-7): EAGVTQFPSHSVIEKGQTVTLRCDPISGHDNLYWYRRVMGKEIKFLLHFVKESKQDESGMPNNRFLAERTGGTYSTLKVQPAELEDSGVYFCASSQDGSSRQYFGPGTRLTVT.

Regarding this clone: The sample holds other DNA sequences that translate to the same CDR3. The V gene is TRBV7-6, the J gene TRBJ2-2; the match to TRBD2 covers 10 bases. V dropped 1 base and J dropped 6; count of bases not matched to a gene: 11. Germline CDR1 is SGHVS and CDR2 is FNYEAQ. The CDR3 consists of 18 residues. CDR3 amino acids: CASSLGRVASGRAGELFF. CDR3 nucleotide sequence: TGTGCCAGCAGCTTAGGACGGGTGGCTAGCGGGAGAGCCGGGGAGCTGTTTTTT.

This clone has only a few counts. The chain recombines TRBV4-3 with TRBJ2-3; 12 positions match TRBD2. The CDR3 has 22 amino acids. The germline gives CDR1 LGHNA, CDR2 YSLEER. The V segment lost 1 base and the J segment 0 bases; nucleotides outside the gene matches: 17. CDR3 sequence (DNA): TGCGCCAGCAGCCAAGCTGCTTCTGGACTAGCGGGACGTGAATCTAGCACAGATACGCAGTATTTT. Protein sequence: CASSQAASGLAGRESSTDTQYF.

CDR3 amino acids: CASSQGLAGGGDTQYF. Here the CDR3 DNA reads TGTGCCAGCAGCCAGGGACTAGCGGGAGGAGGAGATACGCAGTATTTT. This chain links TRBV7-9 with TRBJ2-3; 15 nucleotides agree with TRBD2. Germline V gene data show CDR1 as SEHNR and CDR2 as FQNEAQ (reference sequence). CDR3 size: 16 residues. V shed 5 bases and J 5 bases; nucleotides not matched to a gene: 5.

This clone occurred a few times. The chain has TRBV4-1 and TRBJ1-5, with TRBD1 matching over 11 bases. The length of the CDR3 is 17 residues. From germline, CDR1 is MGHRA and CDR2 YSYEKL. V was clipped by 3 bases and J by 0 bases; unmatched bases: 4. The CDR3 region is CASSHRTGGYSNQPQHF. CDR3 sequence (DNA): TGCGCCAGCAGCCACAGGACAGGGGGCTATAGCAATCAGCCCCAGCATTTT.

CDR3 sequence: CASSGNYGYTF. As DNA, the CDR3 is TGTGCCAGTTCAGGGAACTATGGCTACACCTTC. The V and J genes are TRBV28 and TRBJ1-2; TRBD1 is a possible D gene (5 bases). The CDR3 covers 11 residues. The germline V gene has CDR1 MDHEN and CDR2 SYDVKM. Trimming took off 9 bases at V and 2 bases at J, with 7 bases between the two ends.

This clone appeared a few times. This chain uses TRBV28 with TRBJ2-1; TRBD1 is a possible D gene (5 bases). Per germline, CDR1 MDHEN and CDR2 SYDVKM. CDR3 length: 14 amino acids. V was trimmed by 5 bases and J by 2 bases, leaving 10 bases between them. This chain's CDR3 is CASSATGAYNEQFF. CDR3 sequence (DNA): TGTGCCAGCAGTGCAACAGGTGCCTACAATGAGCAGTTCTTC.

This clone occurred a few times. The chain has TRBV27 and TRBJ2-7; 9 positions agree with TRBD2. Germline-derived CDR1 and CDR2 are MNHEY and SMNVEV (reference sequence). CDR3 length: 14 residues. The junction had 4 bases not matched to a gene; V was cut back by 3 bases and J by 4 bases. The CDR3 sequence: CASSLASGDYEQYF. The CDR3 coding sequence is TGTGCCAGCAGTTTGGCTAGCGGGGATTACGAGCAGTACTTC.

The chain uses TRBV9 and TRBJ1-1; the D gene is possibly TRBD1 (6 bases). Trimming pared 1 base from V and 2 bases from J, leaving 12 bases between. The germline V gene encodes CDR1 SGDLS and CDR2 YYNGEE. This CDR3 contains 15 residues. The DNA of the CDR3 is TGTGCCAGCAGCGTAAGACAGGATAAAAACACTGAAGCTTTCTTT. Protein sequence: CASSVRQDKNTEAFF.

The rearrangement joins TRBV5-1 to TRBJ2-7; 8 positions agree with TRBD1. The CDR3 covers 13 residues. Germline V gene sequence: CDR1 SGHRS, CDR2 YFSETQ. The V and J ends lost 0 bases and 7 bases, in that order; junction bases with no gene match: 3. CDR3 loop: CASSLGQGREQYF. CDR3 nucleotide sequence: TGCGCCAGCAGCTTGGGACAGGGGAGGGAGCAGTACTTC.

V usage is TRBV7-8 and J usage is TRBJ1-2; 7 bases align to TRBD1. The germline V gene encodes CDR1 SGHVS and CDR2 FQNEAQ. V trimming: 5 bases; J trimming: 8 bases; junction bases outside the gene matches: 14. The CDR3 sequence is 15 residues long. CDR3 loop: CASSPRQGLSLGYTF. CDR3 bases: TGTGCCAGCAGCCCAAGACAGGGACTCAGTCTAGGCTACACCTTC.

The rearrangement uses TRBV9 and TRBJ1-2, with TRBD1 identical over 8 bases. V lost 2 bases to trimming and J lost 1 base; unmatched junction nucleotides: 13. This CDR3 is 18 amino acids long. Germline CDR1 and CDR2: SGDLS and YYNGEE. The CDR3 sequence: CASSVQPGQDDNNYGYTF. CDR3 sequence (DNA): TGTGCCAGCAGCGTCCAACCGGGACAGGATGACAATAACTATGGCTACACCTTC.

This chain joins TRBV18 and TRBJ2-1, with D unclear. This CDR3 contains 13 residues. V was trimmed by 4 bases and J by 4 bases, leaving 8 bases between them. Germline-derived CDR1 and CDR2 are KGHSH and LQKENI. In DNA form, the CDR3 reads TGTGCCAGCTCACGAGGAGAATACAATGAGCAGTTCTTC. It codes for CASSRGEYNEQFF.

This chain joins TRBV28 and TRBJ2-7, with TRBD1 matching over 7 bases. The V segment lost 4 bases and the J segment 2 bases; nucleotides outside the gene matches: 14. CDR3 length: 17 amino acids. Germline loops: CDR1 MDHEN, CDR2 SYDVKM. The CDR3 spells CASSYPPQGILAYEQYF. In DNA form, the CDR3 reads TGTGCCAGCAGTTACCCCCCACAGGGGATTCTAGCCTACGAGCAGTACTTC.

The gene calls are TRBV5-1 and TRBJ2-1; 7 nucleotides match TRBD2. V was pared by 0 bases and J by 7 bases, with 13 bases of the junction left unmatched. Germline V CDR1 and CDR2: SGHRS, YFSETQ. The CDR3 contains 17 residues. The CDR3, as DNA: TGCGCCAGCAGCTTGGCCGGGGGGAGGGCCCTCGGAAATGAGCAGTTCTTC. It encodes CASSLAGGRALGNEQFF.

This clone was observed a few times. This chain joins TRBV2 and TRBJ1-2; 7 bases line up with TRBD1. This CDR3 spans 15 amino acids. Germline values: CDR1 SNHLY, CDR2 FYNNEI. Unmatched junction bases numbered 8, after V lost 6 bases and J lost 1 base. This chain's CDR3 is CASSAEGAGNYGYTF. The CDR3 DNA reads TGTGCCAGCAGCGCCGAGGGGGCGGGTAACTATGGCTACACCTTC.

J is TRBJ1-4 and V is TRBV7-9; 7 bases match TRBD1. This CDR3 region has 12 residues. V gave up 4 bases and J gave up 16 bases; unmatched junction bases: 9. Per the germline V gene, CDR1 is SEHNR and CDR2 is FQNEAQ (reference sequence). DNA of the CDR3: TGTGCCAGCAGCTCCGGCGACAGGGCATCGTTTTTT. Amino acids: CASSSGDRASFF.

The V and J genes are TRBV27 and TRBJ2-6, with D maybe TRBD1 (5 bases). The germline V gene has CDR1 MNHEY and CDR2 SMNVEV (reference sequence). The CDR3 has 17 amino acids. V lost 4 bases, J lost 1 base, and 14 bases lay in between. CDR3 protein: CASSSGFLSSGANVLTF. CDR3 in DNA: TGTGCCAGCAGTTCAGGGTTCCTTAGTTCTGGGGCCAACGTCCTGACTTTC.

In this sample, this clone turned up a few times. The V and J genes are TRBV7-8 and TRBJ2-7; TRBD1 agrees at 11 bases. The CDR3 sequence is 16 residues long. The germline V gene has CDR1 SGHVS and CDR2 FQNEAQ. The V gene end was trimmed by 5 bases and the J gene end by 7 bases; junction bases not matched to a gene: 13. The CDR3 loop reads CASSKQPGQGVGEQYF. CDR3 DNA sequence: TGTGCCAGCAGCAAACAACCGGGACAGGGGGTGGGAGAGCAGTACTTC. The full variable domain, with the rest looked up from reference TRBV7-8 and TRBJ2-7, is GAGVSQSPRYKVAKRGQDVALRCDPISGHVSLFWYQQALGQGPEFLTYFQNEAQLDKSGLPSDRFFAERPEGSVSTLKIQRTQQEDSAVYLCASSKQPGQGVGEQYFGPGTRLTVT.

This sequence joins TRBV28 and TRBJ1-1; D gene uncertain. Trimming shortened V by 5 bases and J by 0 bases, and 10 bases separated the two germline ends. This CDR3 region has 14 residues. Germline lookup yields CDR1 MDHEN and CDR2 SYDVKM. CDR3 sequence: CASSAGSLNTEAFF. The CDR3 bases are TGTGCCAGCAGTGCCGGGAGTTTGAACACTGAAGCTTTCTTT.

V usage is TRBV6-4 and J usage is TRBJ2-7; weak D call: TRBD2 (5 bases). Germline-derived CDR1 and CDR2 are MRHNA and SNTAGT. The CDR3 totals 13 residues. V shed 4 bases and J shed 3 bases, with 10 bases lying between them. CDR3 sequence: CASSGRTHYEQYF. In DNA form, the CDR3 reads TGTGCCAGCAGTGGTCGGACTCACTACGAGCAGTACTTC.

Here the CDR3 DNA reads TGCAGCGCCGGGACAGTCGTCTACGAGCAGTACTTC. Translated: CSAGTVVYEQYF. The rearrangement uses TRBV29-1 and TRBJ2-7, with 7 bases lining up with TRBD1. After removal of 7 bases from V and 3 bases from J, the junction contained 6 bases not matched to a gene. This CDR3 contains 12 residues. From germline, CDR1 is SQVTM and CDR2 ANQGSEA.

This clone was counted only a few times. The CDR3 bases are TGTGCCAGCAGCTTGGGACAGCTTACAGATGAGCAGTTCTTC. Its translation: CASSLGQLTDEQFF. The chain uses TRBV7-9 and TRBJ2-1; TRBD1 agrees at 7 bases. The CDR3 runs to 14 residues. CDR1 is SEHNR, CDR2 FQNEAQ, per germline (reference sequence). The J segment lost 8 bases and the V segment lost 3 bases, leaving 7 bases of the junction unmatched. The full variable domain, in which reference TRBV7-9 and TRBJ2-1 provide the parts outside the CDR3, is DTGVSQNPRHKITKRGQNVTFRCDPISEHNRLYWYRQTLGQGPEFLTYFQNEAQLEKSRLLSDRFSAERPKGSFSTLEIQRTEQGDSAMYLCASSLGQLTDEQFFGPGTRLTVL.

This clone was recorded once. The chain links TRBV19 to TRBJ2-1; D is ambiguous. This CDR3 is 13 amino acids long. Trimming took 3 bases from V and 6 from J, leaving 9 bases between them. CDR1 and CDR2 (germline): LNHDA, SQIVND (reference sequence). CDR3 bases: TGTGCCAGTAGTATGGCCCGTGGCAATGAGCAGTTCTTC. This encodes CASSMARGNEQFF.

V is TRBV6-6 and J is TRBJ1-5; D unresolved. The length of the CDR3 is 13 residues. The V end lost 5 bases, the J end lost 3 bases, and 8 bases lay between the germline ends. The V gene's germline CDR1 is MNHNY and CDR2 SVGAGI (reference sequence). CDR3 amino acids: CASSRDTNQPQHF. CDR3 in DNA: TGTGCCAGCAGTCGCGACACCAATCAGCCCCAGCATTTT.

V gene TRBV7-9 combines with J gene TRBJ2-1; 9 nucleotides align to TRBD2. The CDR3 has 16 residues. In germline, CDR1 is SEHNR, CDR2 FQNEAQ (reference sequence). J was trimmed by 5 bases and V by 0 bases; bases with no gene match: 5. The CDR3 bases are TGTGCCAGCAGCTTAGCGGGGACTAGCTTAAACAATGAGCAGTTCTTC. It specifies CASSLAGTSLNNEQFF.

Regarding this clone: The junction departs from germline at one end; a sequencing error may be responsible. Other DNA sequences in this sample translate to the same CDR3. The gene calls are TRBV11-2 and TRBJ2-7; a weak D match, TRBD1 (6 bases). In germline, CDR1 is SGHAT, CDR2 FQNNGV. The CDR3 totals 14 residues. The CDR3 bases are TGTGCCAGCAGCGTAGACAGGCCGTCCTCCGAGCAGTACTTC. It specifies CASSVDRPSSEQYF.